This T cell receptor (beta chain) came from a study of CD8 T cells in ankylosing spondylitis. Notes on the study in general: A subset of motif variants has previously been described in the synovial fluid and blood of reactive arthritis. Disease-linked clones reportedly concentrated significantly in matched ankylosing spondylitis synovial fluid.

In its sample, this clonotype was seen a few times. Its antigen is as yet unknown. Libraries of TCR beta came from quantitative 5'-RACE with molecular barcodes. TCRdb re-derived calls from the 5' RACE reads in MiXCR, one entry per CDR3 protein. The repertoire holds 150,000 to 200,000 distinct CDR3 sequences, with under 35% as singletons. The V and J ends lost 5 bases and 2 bases, in that order; junction bases with no gene match: 3. Germline V gene sequence: CDR1 SGHDT, CDR2 YYEEEE. This CDR3 comprises 15 residues. The genes are TRBV5-6 and TRBJ2-7; 14 nucleotides line up with TRBD2. The source of this sequence is a male donor with ankylosing spondylitis. The specimen was synovial fluid, either unsorted or a sorted T cell fraction (not recorded which). CDR3 loop: CASRRGLAGAYEQYF. The DNA for the CDR3 is TGTGCCAGCAGAAGGGGACTAGCGGGGGCCTACGAGCAGTACTTC.